The next 7 T cell receptor beta chains were all read from a single sample in a study of CD8 T cells in Susac syndrome. With random hexamers, reverse transcription was performed on about 0.5 to 1 ug of RNA. TCRdb reprocessed the immunoSEQ multiplex PCR reads with MiXCR, giving one entry per CDR3 protein. The data show 120,000 to 150,000 distinct CDR3 sequences, 94% seen once. The source material was CD4+ T cells from PBMCs. All receptors derive from a human donor in good health.

This chain connects TRBV3-1 to TRBJ2-7; no firm D call. Trimming left V 1 base short and J 11 bases short, with 12 bases between. This CDR3 is built from 12 residues. CDR1 is LGHDT, CDR2 YNNKEL, per germline (reference sequence). CDR3 in amino acids: CASSQGIRPEYF. The CDR3, as DNA: TGTGCCAGCAGCCAAGGTATCCGCCCGGAGTACTTC.

This chain joins TRBV3-1 and TRBJ1-1; perhaps TRBD1 as D (5 bases). CDR3 size: 13 residues. Looked up from germline, CDR1 is LGHDT and CDR2 is YNNKEL (reference sequence). Trimming cost V 3 bases and J 6 bases, with 11 bases left between them. CDR3: CASSHGTASEAFF. In nucleotides, the CDR3 is TGTGCCAGCAGCCACGGGACCGCGTCTGAAGCTTTCTTT.

The chain uses TRBV5-4 and TRBJ1-2; TRBD1 is a possible D gene (5 bases). The ends were cut back, 0 bases at V and 8 bases at J, with 8 bases in the middle. The V gene's germline CDR1 is SGHNT and CDR2 YYREEE (reference sequence). The CDR3 spans 12 residues. CDR3 DNA: TGTGCCAGCAGCTTGGAGTGGGACGGCTACACCTTC. As protein: CASSLEWDGYTF. Drawing the rest from reference TRBV5-4 and TRBJ1-2, the complete variable domain is ETGVTQSPTHLIKTRGQQVTLRCSSQSGHNTVSWYQQALGQGPQFIFQYYREEENGRGNFPPRFSGLQFPNYSSELNVNALELDDSALYLCASSLEWDGYTFGSGTRLTVV.

This chain connects TRBV5-1 to TRBJ2-1; TRBD2 aligns across 7 bases. CDR3 length equals 14 residues. The V and J ends lost 4 bases and 9 bases, in that order; junction bases with no gene match: 10. The germline CDR1 and CDR2 sequences are SGHRS and YFSETQ. The DNA of the CDR3 is TGCGCCAGCAGCCCCCTAGTCGGGGAGGGTGAGCAGTTCTTC. Translation gives CASSPLVGEGEQFF.

This chain links TRBV27 with TRBJ2-1; TRBD2 agrees at 10 bases. V trimming: 4 bases; J trimming: 6 bases; junction bases outside the gene matches: 9. Germline lookup yields CDR1 MNHEY and CDR2 SMNVEV (reference sequence). The CDR3 totals 16 residues. The DNA for the CDR3 is TGTGCCAGCAGTTCCCCCAGGATAGCGGGAGGCAATGAGCAGTTCTTC. Translated: CASSSPRIAGGNEQFF.

The chain is built from TRBV7-9 and TRBJ2-3; D unclear. The CDR3 is 14 residues long. Germline V lookup: CDR1 SEHNR, CDR2 FQNEAQ (reference sequence). V lost 2 bases to trimming and J lost 3 bases, with 9 bases between them. DNA of the CDR3: TGTGCCAGCAGCTTACCCCCTGGGACAGATACGCAGTATTTT. This codes for CASSLPPGTDTQYF.

The chain uses TRBV27 and TRBJ2-5, with 8 bases aligning to TRBD1. Per the germline V gene, CDR1 is MNHEY and CDR2 is SMNVEV (reference sequence). V lost 4 bases, J lost 5 bases, and 12 bases stayed unmatched. The length of the CDR3 is 16 residues. The CDR3 coding sequence is TGTGCCAGCAGTTACGGGACAGGAAACTTCGGTGAGACCCAGTACTTC. Protein product: CASSYGTGNFGETQYF.